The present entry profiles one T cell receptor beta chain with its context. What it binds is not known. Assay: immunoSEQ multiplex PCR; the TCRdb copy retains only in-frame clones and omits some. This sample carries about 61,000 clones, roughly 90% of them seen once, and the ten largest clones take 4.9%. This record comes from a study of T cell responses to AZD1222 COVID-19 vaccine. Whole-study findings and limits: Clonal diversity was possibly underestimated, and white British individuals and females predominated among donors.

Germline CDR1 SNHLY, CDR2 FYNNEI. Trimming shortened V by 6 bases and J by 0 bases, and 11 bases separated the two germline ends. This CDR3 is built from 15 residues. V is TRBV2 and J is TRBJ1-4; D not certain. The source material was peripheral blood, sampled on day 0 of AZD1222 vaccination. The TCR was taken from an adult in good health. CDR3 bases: TGTGCCAGCAGGACTTACGGCTCAACTAATGAAAAACTGTTTTTT. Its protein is CASRTYGSTNEKLFF.